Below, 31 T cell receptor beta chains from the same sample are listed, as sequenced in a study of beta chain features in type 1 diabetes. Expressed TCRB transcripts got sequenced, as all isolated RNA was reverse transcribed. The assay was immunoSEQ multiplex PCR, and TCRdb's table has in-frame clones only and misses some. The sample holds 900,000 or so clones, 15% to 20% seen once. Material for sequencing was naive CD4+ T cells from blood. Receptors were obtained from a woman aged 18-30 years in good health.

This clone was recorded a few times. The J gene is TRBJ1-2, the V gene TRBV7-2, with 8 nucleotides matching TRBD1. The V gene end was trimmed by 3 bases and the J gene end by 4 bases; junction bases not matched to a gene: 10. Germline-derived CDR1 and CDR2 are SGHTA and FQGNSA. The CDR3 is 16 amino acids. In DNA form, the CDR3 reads TGTGCCAGCAGCTTGGACAGGGTGGGAGTGGGCTATGGCTACACCTTC. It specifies CASSLDRVGVGYGYTF.

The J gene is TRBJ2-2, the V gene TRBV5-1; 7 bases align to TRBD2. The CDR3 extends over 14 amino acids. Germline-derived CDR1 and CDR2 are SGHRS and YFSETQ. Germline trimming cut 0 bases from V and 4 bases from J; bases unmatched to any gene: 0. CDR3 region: CASSLGGGTGELFF. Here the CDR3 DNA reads TGCGCCAGCAGCTTGGGCGGGGGCACCGGGGAGCTGTTTTTT.

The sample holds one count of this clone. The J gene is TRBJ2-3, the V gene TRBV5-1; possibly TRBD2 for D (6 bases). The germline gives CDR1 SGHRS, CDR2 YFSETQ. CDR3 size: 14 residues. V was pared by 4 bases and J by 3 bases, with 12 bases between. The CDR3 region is CASSGGRSTDTQYF. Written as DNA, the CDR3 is TGCGCCAGCAGCGGGGGGAGGAGTACAGATACGCAGTATTTT.

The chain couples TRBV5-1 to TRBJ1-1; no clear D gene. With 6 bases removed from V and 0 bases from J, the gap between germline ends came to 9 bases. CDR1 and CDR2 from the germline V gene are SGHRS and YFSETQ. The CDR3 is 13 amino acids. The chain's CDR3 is CASTVDLNTEAFF. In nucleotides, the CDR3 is TGCGCCAGCACGGTCGATTTGAACACTGAAGCTTTCTTT.

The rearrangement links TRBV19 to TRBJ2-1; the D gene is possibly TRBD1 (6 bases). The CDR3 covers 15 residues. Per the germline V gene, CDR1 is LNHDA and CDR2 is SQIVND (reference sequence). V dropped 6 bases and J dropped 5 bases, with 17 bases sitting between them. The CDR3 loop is CASSTPGTKDNEQFF. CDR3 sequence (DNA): TGTGCCAGTAGCACCCCCGGGACAAAAGACAATGAGCAGTTCTTC.

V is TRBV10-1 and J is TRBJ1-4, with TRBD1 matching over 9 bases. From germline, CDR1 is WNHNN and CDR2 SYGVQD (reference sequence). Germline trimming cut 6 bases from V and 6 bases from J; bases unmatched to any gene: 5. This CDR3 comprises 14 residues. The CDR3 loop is CASSPGQGHEKLFF. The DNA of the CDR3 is TGCGCCAGCAGCCCGGGACAGGGACATGAAAAACTGTTTTTT.

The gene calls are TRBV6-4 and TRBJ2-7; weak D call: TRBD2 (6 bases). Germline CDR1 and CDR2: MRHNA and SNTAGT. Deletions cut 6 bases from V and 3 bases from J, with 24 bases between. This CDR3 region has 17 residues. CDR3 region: CASSEFRREFRFYEQYF. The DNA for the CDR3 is TGTGCCAGCAGCGAATTCCGCCGGGAGTTCCGTTTCTACGAGCAGTACTTC.

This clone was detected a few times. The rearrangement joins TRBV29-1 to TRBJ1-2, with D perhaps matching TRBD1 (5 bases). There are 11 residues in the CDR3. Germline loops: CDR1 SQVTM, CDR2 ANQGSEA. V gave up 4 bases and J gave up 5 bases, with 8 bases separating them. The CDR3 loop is CSVAEGYGYTF. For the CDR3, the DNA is TGCAGCGTTGCGGAGGGGTATGGCTACACCTTC.

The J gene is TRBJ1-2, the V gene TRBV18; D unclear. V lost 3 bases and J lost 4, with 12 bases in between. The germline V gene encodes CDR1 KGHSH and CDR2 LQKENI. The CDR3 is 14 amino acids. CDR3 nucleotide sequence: TGTGCCAGCTCACCCCTCGGGTCCAGCTATGGCTACACCTTC. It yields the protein CASSPLGSSYGYTF.

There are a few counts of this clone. The CDR3 sequence is CASSHTGVEKLFF. As DNA, the CDR3 is TGTGCCAGCAGCCATACCGGGGTTGAAAAACTGTTTTTT. The rearrangement uses TRBV14 and TRBJ1-4; D is unresolved. V was shortened by 3 bases and J by 7 bases, with 9 bases between the two germline ends. Looked up from germline, CDR1 is SGHDN and CDR2 is FVKESK. The CDR3 totals 13 residues.

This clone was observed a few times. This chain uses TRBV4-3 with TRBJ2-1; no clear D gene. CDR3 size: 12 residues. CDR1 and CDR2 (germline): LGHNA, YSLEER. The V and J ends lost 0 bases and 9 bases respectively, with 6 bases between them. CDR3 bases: TGCGCCAGCAGCCAAGATCGGCTTGAGCAGTTCTTC. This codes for CASSQDRLEQFF.

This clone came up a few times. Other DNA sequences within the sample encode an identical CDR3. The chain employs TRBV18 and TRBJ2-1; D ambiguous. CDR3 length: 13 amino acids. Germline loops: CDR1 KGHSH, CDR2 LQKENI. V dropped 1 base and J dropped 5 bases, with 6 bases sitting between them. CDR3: CASSPRLDNEQFF. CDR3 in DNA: TGTGCCAGCTCACCACGCCTGGACAATGAGCAGTTCTTC.

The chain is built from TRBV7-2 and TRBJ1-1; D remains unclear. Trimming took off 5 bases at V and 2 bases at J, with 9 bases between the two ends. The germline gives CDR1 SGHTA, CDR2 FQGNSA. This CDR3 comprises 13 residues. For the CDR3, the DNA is TGTGCCAGCAGCCAGGACGGAAACACTGAAGCTTTCTTT. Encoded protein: CASSQDGNTEAFF.

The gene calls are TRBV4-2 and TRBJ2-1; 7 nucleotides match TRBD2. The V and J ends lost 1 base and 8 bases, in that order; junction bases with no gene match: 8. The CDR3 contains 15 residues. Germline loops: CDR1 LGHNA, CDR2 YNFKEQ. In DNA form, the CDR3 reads TGTGCCAGCAGCCAAGTGGGAGGGCGGCCCGATGAGCAGTTCTTC. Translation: CASSQVGGRPDEQFF.

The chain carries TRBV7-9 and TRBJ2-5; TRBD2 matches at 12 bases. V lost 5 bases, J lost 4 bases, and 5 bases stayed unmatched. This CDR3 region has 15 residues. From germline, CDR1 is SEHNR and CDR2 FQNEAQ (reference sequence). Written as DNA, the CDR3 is TGTGCCAGCAGCCCCCCGGGACTAGCGGGAGAGACCCAGTACTTC. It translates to CASSPPGLAGETQYF.

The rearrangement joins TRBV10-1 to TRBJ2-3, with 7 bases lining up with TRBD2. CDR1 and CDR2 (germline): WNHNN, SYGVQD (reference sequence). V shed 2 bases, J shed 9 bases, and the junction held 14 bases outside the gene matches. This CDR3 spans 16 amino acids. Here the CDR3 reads CASSEGASGSGGTQYF. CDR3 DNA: TGCGCCAGCAGTGAGGGAGCTAGCGGCTCTGGGGGGACGCAGTATTTT.

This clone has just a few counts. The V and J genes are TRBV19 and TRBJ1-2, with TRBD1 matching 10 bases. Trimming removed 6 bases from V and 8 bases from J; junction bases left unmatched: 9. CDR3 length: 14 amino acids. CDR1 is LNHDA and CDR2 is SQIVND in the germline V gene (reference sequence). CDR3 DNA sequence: TGTGCCAGTAGCACGGACAGGGGGATTTACGGCTACACCTTC. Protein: CASSTDRGIYGYTF.

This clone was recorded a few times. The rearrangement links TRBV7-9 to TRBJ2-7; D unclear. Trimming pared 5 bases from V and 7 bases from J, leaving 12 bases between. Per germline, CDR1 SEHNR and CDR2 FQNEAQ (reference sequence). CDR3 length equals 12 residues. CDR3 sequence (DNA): TGTGCCAGCAGCCCCTTACCTTGGGAGCAGTACTTC. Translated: CASSPLPWEQYF.

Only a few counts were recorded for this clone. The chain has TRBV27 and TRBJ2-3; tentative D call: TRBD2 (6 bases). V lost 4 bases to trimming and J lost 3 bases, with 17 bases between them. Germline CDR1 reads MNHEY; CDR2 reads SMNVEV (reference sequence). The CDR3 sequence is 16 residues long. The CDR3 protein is CASSSRSASVTDTQYF. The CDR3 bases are TGTGCCAGCAGTTCCCGCTCGGCTAGCGTGACAGATACGCAGTATTTT.

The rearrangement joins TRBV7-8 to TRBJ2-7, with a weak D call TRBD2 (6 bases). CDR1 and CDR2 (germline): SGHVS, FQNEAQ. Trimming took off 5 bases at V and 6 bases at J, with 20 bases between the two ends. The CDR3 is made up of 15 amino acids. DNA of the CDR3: TGTGCCAGCAGCAACAGAAGAGGGGCGGAGGGCGAGCAGTACTTC. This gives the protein CASSNRRGAEGEQYF. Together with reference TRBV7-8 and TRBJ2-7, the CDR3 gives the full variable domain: GAGVSQSPRYKVAKRGQDVALRCDPISGHVSLFWYQQALGQGPEFLTYFQNEAQLDKSGLPSDRFFAERPEGSVSTLKIQRTQQEDSAVYLCASSNRRGAEGEQYFGPGTRLTVT.

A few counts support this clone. The CDR3 spells CASSVDSGAEAFF. The CDR3 DNA reads TGTGCCAGCAGCGTAGATTCCGGCGCTGAAGCTTTCTTT. J is TRBJ1-1 and V is TRBV9; D not resolved. Germline V lookup: CDR1 SGDLS, CDR2 YYNGEE. The CDR3 totals 13 residues. V was cut by 0 bases and J by 6 bases, with 9 bases left in between.

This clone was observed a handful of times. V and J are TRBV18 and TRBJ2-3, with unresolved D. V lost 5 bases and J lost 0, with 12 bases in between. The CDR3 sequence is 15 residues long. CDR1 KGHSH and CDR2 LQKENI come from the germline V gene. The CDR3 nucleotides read TGTGCCAGCTCAGCTAGGTTCGTCAGCACAGATACGCAGTATTTT. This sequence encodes CASSARFVSTDTQYF.

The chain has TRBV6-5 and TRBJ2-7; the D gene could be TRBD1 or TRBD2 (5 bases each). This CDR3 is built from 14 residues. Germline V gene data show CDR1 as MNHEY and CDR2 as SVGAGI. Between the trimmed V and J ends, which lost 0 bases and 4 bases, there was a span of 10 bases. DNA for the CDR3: TGTGCCAGCAGTTACTCCCGGGACGGGTACGAGCAGTACTTC. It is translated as CASSYSRDGYEQYF.

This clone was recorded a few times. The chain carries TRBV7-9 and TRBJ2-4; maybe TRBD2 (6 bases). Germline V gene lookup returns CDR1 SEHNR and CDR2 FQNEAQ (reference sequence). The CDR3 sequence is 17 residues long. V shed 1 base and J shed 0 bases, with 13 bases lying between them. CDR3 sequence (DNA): TGTGCCAGCAGCTTAGATTACGGGGGAGAAGCCAAAAACATTCAGTACTTC. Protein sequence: CASSLDYGGEAKNIQYF. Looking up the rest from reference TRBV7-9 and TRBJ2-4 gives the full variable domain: DTGVSQNPRHKITKRGQNVTFRCDPISEHNRLYWYRQTLGQGPEFLTYFQNEAQLEKSRLLSDRFSAERPKGSFSTLEIQRTEQGDSAMYLCASSLDYGGEAKNIQYFGAGTRLSVL.

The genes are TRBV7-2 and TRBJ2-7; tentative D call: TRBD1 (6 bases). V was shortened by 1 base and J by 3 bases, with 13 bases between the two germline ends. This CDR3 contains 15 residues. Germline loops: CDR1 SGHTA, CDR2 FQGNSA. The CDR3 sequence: CASSLGQDSIYEQYF. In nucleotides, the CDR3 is TGTGCCAGCAGCTTAGGACAGGACTCCATCTACGAGCAGTACTTC.

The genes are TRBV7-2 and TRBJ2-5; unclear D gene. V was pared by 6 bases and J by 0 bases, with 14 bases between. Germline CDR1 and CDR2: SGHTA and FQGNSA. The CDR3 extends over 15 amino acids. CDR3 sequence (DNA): TGTGCCAGCAGTAGGTTTAGCCGGTACCAAGAGACCCAGTACTTC. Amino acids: CASSRFSRYQETQYF. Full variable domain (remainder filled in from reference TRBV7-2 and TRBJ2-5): GAGVSQSPSNKVTEKGKDVELRCDPISGHTALYWYRQSLGQGLEFLIYFQGNSAPDKSGLPSDRFSAERTGGSVSTLTIQRTQQEDSAVYLCASSRFSRYQETQYFGPGTRLLVL.

This chain's CDR3 is CASSQDKIKETQYF. As DNA, the CDR3 is TGCGCCAGCAGCCAAGATAAGATCAAAGAGACCCAGTACTTC. The chain employs TRBV4-3 and TRBJ2-5; no clear D. Germline loops: CDR1 LGHNA, CDR2 YSLEER. The CDR3 runs 14 residues. V shed 0 bases and J shed 3 bases, with 8 bases lying between them.

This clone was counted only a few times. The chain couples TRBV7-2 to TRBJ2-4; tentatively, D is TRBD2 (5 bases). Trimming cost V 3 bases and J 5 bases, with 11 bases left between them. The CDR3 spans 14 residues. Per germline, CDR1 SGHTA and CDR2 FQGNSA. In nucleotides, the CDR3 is TGTGCCAGCAGCTTTTCTGGCGGGCAAAACATTCAGTACTTC. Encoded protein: CASSFSGGQNIQYF.

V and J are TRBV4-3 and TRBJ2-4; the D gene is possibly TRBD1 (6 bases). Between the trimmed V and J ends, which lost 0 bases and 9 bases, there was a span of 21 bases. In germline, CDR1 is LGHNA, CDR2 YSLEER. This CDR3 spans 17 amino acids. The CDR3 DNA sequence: TGCGCCAGCAGCCAAGACCGGCCATTATCAACAGGGATCATTCAGTACTTC. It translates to CASSQDRPLSTGIIQYF.

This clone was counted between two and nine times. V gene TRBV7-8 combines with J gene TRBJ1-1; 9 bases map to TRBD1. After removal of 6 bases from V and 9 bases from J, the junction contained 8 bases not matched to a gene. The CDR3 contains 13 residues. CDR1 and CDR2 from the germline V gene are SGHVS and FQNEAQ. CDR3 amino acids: CASSLGQGYQAFF. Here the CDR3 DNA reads TGTGCCAGCAGTTTGGGACAGGGTTATCAAGCTTTCTTT.

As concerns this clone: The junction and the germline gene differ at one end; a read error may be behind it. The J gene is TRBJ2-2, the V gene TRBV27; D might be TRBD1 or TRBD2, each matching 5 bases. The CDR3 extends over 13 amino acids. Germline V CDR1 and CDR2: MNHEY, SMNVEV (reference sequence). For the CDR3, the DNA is TGTGCCGGCAGCGGACAGAACACCGGGGAGCTGTTTTTT. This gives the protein CAGSGQNTGELFF.